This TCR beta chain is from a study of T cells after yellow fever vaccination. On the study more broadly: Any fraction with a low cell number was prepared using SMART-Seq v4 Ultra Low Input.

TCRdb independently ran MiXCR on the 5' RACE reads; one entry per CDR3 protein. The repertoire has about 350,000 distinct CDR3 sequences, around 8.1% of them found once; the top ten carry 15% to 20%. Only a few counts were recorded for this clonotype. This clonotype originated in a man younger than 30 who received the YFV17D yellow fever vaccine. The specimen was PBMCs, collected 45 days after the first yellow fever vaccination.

The CDR3 DNA follows: TGCAGAACTGGACAGGGGGCAGGTGGCGAGCAGTACGTC. It translates to CRTGQGAGGEQYV. The chain uses TRBV20-1 and TRBJ2-7, with 11 bases matching TRBD1. The CDR3 covers 13 residues. Germline-derived CDR1 and CDR2 are DFQATT and SNEGSKA (reference sequence).